Reported below is one T cell receptor (beta chain). Its matching antigen is unknown. The donors were members of the validation cohort comprising about 130 subjects, separate from the approximately 710-subject first cohort. These data come from a study of cytomegalovirus exposure and HLA in healthy donors. The overall study: In a later analysis, the roughly 130 validation repertoires were reported to have used the same platform as the 600 to 700 first-cohort repertoires. Study outcomes and limitations: A list of 164 TCR beta chains associated with cytomegalovirus was given.

The germline gives CDR1 MDHEN, CDR2 SYDVKM. This CDR3 contains 15 residues. V trimming: 7 bases; J trimming: 6 bases; junction bases outside the gene matches: 8. Assay: immunoSEQ multiplex PCR; the TCRdb copy retains only in-frame clones and omits some. This sample has about 250,000 clones, with around nine tenths found just once. Sequenced sample: PBMCs. The receptor comes from a man aged 18 to 29 in good health and CMV-seronegative. V and J are TRBV28 and TRBJ2-7, with 14 bases that match TRBD2. CDR3 in amino acids: CASKDGTSGSTEQYF. CDR3 nucleotide sequence: TGTGCCAGCAAAGACGGGACTAGCGGGAGTACCGAGCAGTACTTC.